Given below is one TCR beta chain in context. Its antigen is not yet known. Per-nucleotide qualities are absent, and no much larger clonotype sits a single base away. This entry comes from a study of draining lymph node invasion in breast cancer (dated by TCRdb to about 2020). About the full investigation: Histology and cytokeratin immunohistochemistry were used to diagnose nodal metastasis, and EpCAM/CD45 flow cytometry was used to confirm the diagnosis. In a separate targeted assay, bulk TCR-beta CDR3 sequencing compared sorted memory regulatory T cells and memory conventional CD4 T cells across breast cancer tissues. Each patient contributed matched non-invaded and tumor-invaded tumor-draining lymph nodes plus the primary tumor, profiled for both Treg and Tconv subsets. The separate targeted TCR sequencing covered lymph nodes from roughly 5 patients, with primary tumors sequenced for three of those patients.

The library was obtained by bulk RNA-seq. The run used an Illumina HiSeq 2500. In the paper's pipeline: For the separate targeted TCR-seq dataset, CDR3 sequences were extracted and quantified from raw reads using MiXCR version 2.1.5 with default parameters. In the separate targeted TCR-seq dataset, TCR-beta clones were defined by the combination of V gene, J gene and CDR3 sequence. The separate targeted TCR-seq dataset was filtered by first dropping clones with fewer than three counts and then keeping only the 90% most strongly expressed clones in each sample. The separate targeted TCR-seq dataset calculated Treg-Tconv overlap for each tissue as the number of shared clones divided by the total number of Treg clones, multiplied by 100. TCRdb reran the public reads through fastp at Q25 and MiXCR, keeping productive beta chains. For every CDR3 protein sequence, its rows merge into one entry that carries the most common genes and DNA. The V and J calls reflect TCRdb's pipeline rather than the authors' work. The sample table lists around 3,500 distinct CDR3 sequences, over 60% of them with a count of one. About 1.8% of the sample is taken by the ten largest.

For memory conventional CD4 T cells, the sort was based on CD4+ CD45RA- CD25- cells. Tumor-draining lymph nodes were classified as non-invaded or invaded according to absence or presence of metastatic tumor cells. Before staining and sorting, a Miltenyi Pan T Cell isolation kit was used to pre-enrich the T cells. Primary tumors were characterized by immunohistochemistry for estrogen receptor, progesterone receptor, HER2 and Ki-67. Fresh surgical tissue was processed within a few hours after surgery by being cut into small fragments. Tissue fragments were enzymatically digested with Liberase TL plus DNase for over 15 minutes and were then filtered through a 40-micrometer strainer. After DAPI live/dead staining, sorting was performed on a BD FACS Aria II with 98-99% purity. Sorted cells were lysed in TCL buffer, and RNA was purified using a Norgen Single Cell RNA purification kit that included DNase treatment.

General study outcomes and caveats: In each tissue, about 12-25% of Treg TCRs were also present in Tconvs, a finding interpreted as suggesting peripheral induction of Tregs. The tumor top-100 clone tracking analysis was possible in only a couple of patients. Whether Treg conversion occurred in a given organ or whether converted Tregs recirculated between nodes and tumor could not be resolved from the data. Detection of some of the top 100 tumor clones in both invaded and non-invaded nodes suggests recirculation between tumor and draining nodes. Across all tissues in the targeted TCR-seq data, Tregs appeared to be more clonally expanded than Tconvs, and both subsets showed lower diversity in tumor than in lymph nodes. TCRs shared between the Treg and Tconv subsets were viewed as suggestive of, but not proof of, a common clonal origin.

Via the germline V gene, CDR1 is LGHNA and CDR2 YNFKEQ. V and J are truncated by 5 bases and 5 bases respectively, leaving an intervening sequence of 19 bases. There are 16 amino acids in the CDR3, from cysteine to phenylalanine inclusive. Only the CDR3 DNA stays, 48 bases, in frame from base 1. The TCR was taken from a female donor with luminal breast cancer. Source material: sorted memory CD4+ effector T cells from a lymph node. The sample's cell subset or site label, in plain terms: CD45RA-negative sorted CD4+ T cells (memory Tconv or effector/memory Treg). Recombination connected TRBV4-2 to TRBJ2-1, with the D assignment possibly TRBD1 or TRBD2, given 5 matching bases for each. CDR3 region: CASSRTGTARDNEQFF. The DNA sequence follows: TGTGCCAGCAGCAGAACCGGGACCGCCAGGGACAATGAGCAGTTCTTC.